This TCR beta chain was recovered during a study of blood T cell repertoires in COVID-19 (dated by TCRdb to 2018 to 2021). About the investigation overall: Collaborator samples came from the United States, Italy and Spain and covered acute and convalescent phases of COVID-19. The prospective study material was composed of cDNA or gDNA derived from T cells, B-cell-depleted T cells, or PBMCs. Subjects who had been exposed to COVID-19, were actively infected with it, or had recovered from it provided the deeply sampled blood TCRbeta repertoires that made up the dataset. The repertoires were released in a freely available public database intended as a resource for research on the immune response to SARS-CoV-2. The samples were drawn from the first 160 participants of the ongoing ImmuneRACE study and from over a thousand subjects provided by 6 global collaborators. The sample metadata nearly always contained a de-identified subject ID, COVID-19 status, age in years and sex. Where available, HLA class I and class II types were obtained from metadata supplied by the sample provider rather than from assay-based typing. Study-level results and caveats: Clinical and demographic metadata were provided uncurated, with the amount varying by source and participant.

About this clone itself: The antigen this receptor binds is unknown. Base qualities are missing; no much larger clone stands one base away.

Collaborating institutions collected whole blood in K2EDTA tubes following their own protocols. For TCRbeta analysis, collaborators shipped samples as frozen whole blood, isolated PBMCs, or DNA extracted from either of those sample types. TCRbeta CDR3 regions were amplified from genomic DNA using the immunoSEQ Assay, a bias-controlled multiplex PCR. In the original analysis: The number of nucleated cells in each sample was estimated from the amplification of reference gene primers within the assay. To quantify the absolute abundance of each unique TCRbeta CDR3 rearrangement, sequence reads were collapsed and filtered. For each sample, productive Simpson clonality was calculated as the square root of Simpson's diversity index across productive rearrangements. The source is immuneACCESS, and TCRdb retained only in-frame sequences with V and J called. Part of the clones is not carried over; for the studies checked, unresolved V genes explain less than half of this, and the remainder is unexplained. V, J and clone size reflect that table, while D and trimming were determined from the DNA. Within this sample are 650,000 to 800,000 clones, with about 87% of them counted one time only. The ten largest clones add up to 0.2% to 0.3% of the sample.

Taken from the germline V gene, the CDR1 and CDR2 loops are SGDLS and YYNGEE. The junction carries 9 bases between V and J, which are trimmed by 0 bases and 8 bases respectively. Including the terminal cysteine and phenylalanine, the CDR3 comprises 13 residues. Only the CDR3 portion is preserved as DNA: 39 bases, with reading frame beginning at the first base. The specimen was peripheral blood. The TCR was taken from a woman aged 18-29 years with acute or convalescent COVID-19. The rearranged chain carries TRBV9 and TRBJ2-1; TRBD1 is a weak D gene call, 5 bases matching. DNA sequence: TGTGCCAGCAGCGTAGCTTGGGGCGATGAGCAGTTCTTC. Protein translation: CASSVAWGDEQFF.